The 21 T cell receptor beta chains below all came from one sample that was sequenced in a study of blood T cell repertoires in COVID-19. Profiling relied on immunoSEQ multiplex PCR, and the TCRdb table lists in-frame clones only, not all of them. The sample shows around 260,000 clones, around 90% of them seen only once. The sequencing sample was made of peripheral blood. These receptors came from a woman aged 35 to 49 who had recovered from COVID-19.

The chain's CDR3 is CASSLDRATDTQYF. As DNA, the CDR3 is TGCGCCAGCAGCCTCGACAGGGCCACAGATACGCAGTATTTT. J is TRBJ2-3 and V is TRBV10-1; 7 bases match TRBD1. Germline-derived CDR1 and CDR2 are WNHNN and SYGVQD (reference sequence). The junction had 5 bases not matched to a gene; V was cut back by 6 bases and J by 2 bases. The CDR3 contains 14 residues.

The chain recombines TRBV19 with TRBJ2-3; D gene uncertain. Trimming left V 5 bases short and J 4 bases short, with 7 bases between. The germline V gene encodes CDR1 LNHDA and CDR2 SQIVND (reference sequence). The CDR3 extends over 12 amino acids. CDR3 protein: CASSQRADTQYF. CDR3 DNA: TGTGCCAGTAGTCAACGGGCAGATACGCAGTATTTT.

The chain combines TRBV3-1 (or the pseudogene TRBV3-2) with TRBJ1-1; no firm D call. Germline V gene sequence: CDR1 LGHDT, CDR2 YNNKEL (reference sequence). The CDR3 is 14 amino acids. Deletions cut 1 base from V and 0 bases from J, with 6 bases between. The CDR3 nucleotides are TGTGCCAGCAGCCAAGTGGCCCTGAACACTGAAGCTTTCTTT. Protein sequence: CASSQVALNTEAFF.

The chain couples TRBV3-1 (or the pseudogene TRBV3-2) to TRBJ1-2; D call uncertain. Trimming took 4 bases from V and 0 from J, leaving 12 bases between them. The CDR3 has 15 amino acids. Germline loops: CDR1 LGHDT, CDR2 YNNKEL (reference sequence). The DNA of the CDR3 is TGTGCCAGCAGCCCAGGTGGGAGTTCTAACTATGGCTACACCTTC. Translating gives CASSPGGSSNYGYTF.

The chain links TRBV5-5 to TRBJ2-7, with 8 bases that match TRBD1. CDR1 is SGHKS, CDR2 YYEKEE, per germline (reference sequence). V lost 4 bases to trimming and J lost 2 bases; unmatched junction nucleotides: 5. This CDR3 is 14 amino acids long. The CDR3 spells CASSGTGWAYEQYF. CDR3 nucleotides: TGTGCCAGCAGCGGGACAGGTTGGGCCTACGAGCAGTACTTC.

This clone appeared once. The V call is TRBV15, the J call TRBJ1-1; D may be TRBD1 (6 bases). V was pared by 0 bases and J by 4 bases, with 15 bases between. Germline loops: CDR1 LNHNV, CDR2 YYDKDF (reference sequence). The CDR3 is made up of 16 amino acids. CDR3 sequence (DNA): TGTGCCACCAGCAGAGATCTTCAGGGGACGGGCACTGAAGCTTTCTTT. Translation: CATSRDLQGTGTEAFF.

This rearrangement joins TRBV19 to TRBJ1-3; perhaps TRBD1 as D (5 bases). This CDR3 comprises 15 residues. Trimming pared 4 bases from V and 2 bases from J, leaving 12 bases between. Germline V lookup: CDR1 LNHDA, CDR2 SQIVND (reference sequence). CDR3 protein: CASSRTLLAGNTIYF. The CDR3 nucleotides read TGTGCCAGTAGTAGGACACTGTTGGCTGGAAACACCATATATTTT.

The genes are TRBV15 and TRBJ2-3, with 8 bases aligning to TRBD2. The CDR3 length is 16 residues. CDR1 is LNHNV, CDR2 YYDKDF, per germline (reference sequence). V lost 1 base to trimming and J lost 5 bases; unmatched junction nucleotides: 8. The CDR3 loop reads CATSRGDGRAGDTQYF. For the CDR3, the DNA is TGTGCCACCAGCAGAGGAGACGGGAGGGCCGGAGATACGCAGTATTTT.

The J gene is TRBJ2-4, the V gene TRBV15; unclear D gene. The CDR3 has 12 residues. V was shortened by 0 bases and J by 13 bases, with 10 bases between the two germline ends. Germline CDR1 and CDR2: LNHNV and YYDKDF (reference sequence). The CDR3 DNA sequence: TGTGCCACCAGCAGAGATCTGGGCAGGCAGTACTTC. Translated, it gives CATSRDLGRQYF.

The CDR3 DNA is TGCGCCAGCAGACAGGAGGGGTCGGAGACCCAGTACTTC. Its translation: CASRQEGSETQYF. This chain uses TRBV5-1 with TRBJ2-5; weak D call: TRBD2 (6 bases). This CDR3 has 13 residues. Per the germline V gene, CDR1 is SGHRS and CDR2 is YFSETQ. V shed 5 bases and J shed 5 bases, with 13 bases lying between them.

V usage is TRBV19 and J usage is TRBJ2-3; 14 nucleotides match TRBD2. J lost 3 bases, V lost 4 bases, and 6 bases had no gene match. CDR1 and CDR2 from the germline V gene are LNHDA and SQIVND (reference sequence). The CDR3 extends over 17 amino acids. The CDR3 reads CASSKRLAGGPTDTQYF. In DNA form, the CDR3 reads TGTGCCAGTAGTAAACGACTAGCGGGAGGGCCGACAGATACGCAGTATTTT.

The chain links TRBV5-1 to TRBJ2-7; tentatively, D is TRBD2 (5 bases). Germline V gives CDR1 SGHRS, CDR2 YFSETQ. The V end was cut by 3 bases, the J end by 2 bases, with 12 bases between. The CDR3 runs 14 residues. The chain's CDR3 is CASSSYEGPYEQYF. The CDR3 DNA reads as TGCGCCAGCAGCTCCTACGAGGGCCCCTACGAGCAGTACTTC.

The genes are TRBV10-3 and TRBJ1-2, with D possibly matching TRBD1 (6 bases). Trimming left V 7 bases short and J 4 bases short, with 16 bases between. This CDR3 region has 14 residues. Germline lookup yields CDR1 ENHRY and CDR2 SYGVKD. The CDR3 sequence: CAITDQDSSYGYTF. CDR3 bases: TGTGCCATCACCGACCAGGACAGCTCCTATGGCTACACCTTC.

The J gene is TRBJ1-5, the V gene TRBV5-1, with 9 bases fitting TRBD1. Germline assignment: CDR1 SGHRS and CDR2 YFSETQ. CDR3 length: 15 amino acids. The ends lost 4 bases at V and 4 bases at J; junction bases unmatched: 6. The CDR3 is CASSAGQGPNQPQHF. Here the CDR3 DNA reads TGCGCCAGCAGCGCCGGACAGGGGCCAAATCAGCCCCAGCATTTT.

For the CDR3, the DNA is TGTGCCAGCAGCGTAGTGCCGGACAGCTCCTACAATGAGCAGTTCTTC. Its protein product is CASSVVPDSSYNEQFF. V gene TRBV9 combines with J gene TRBJ2-1, with D maybe TRBD1 (6 bases). This CDR3 has 16 amino acids. Looked up from germline, CDR1 is SGDLS and CDR2 is YYNGEE. Trimming stripped 0 bases from V and 0 bases from J, with 10 bases between.

V gene TRBV28 combines with J gene TRBJ1-3; a possible D gene is TRBD1 (5 bases). Trimming took off 6 bases at V and 0 bases at J, with 6 bases between the two ends. CDR1 is MDHEN, CDR2 SYDVKM, per germline. This CDR3 spans 13 amino acids. The CDR3 region has the DNA TGTGCCAGCAGGACAGACTCTGGAAACACCATATATTTT. The encoded protein is CASRTDSGNTIYF.

The rearrangement joins TRBV12-3 or TRBV12-4 to TRBJ1-5; the D is unclear. The CDR3 is 12 residues long. The ends were cut back, 3 bases at V and 7 bases at J, with 7 bases in the middle. The CDR3 DNA sequence: TGTGCCAGCAGTTTCGTGGAGCAGCCCCAGCATTTT. It specifies CASSFVEQPQHF.

This rearrangement joins TRBV5-4 to TRBJ2-1; 8 nucleotides agree with TRBD2. The junction had 8 bases not matched to a gene; V was cut back by 2 bases and J by 7 bases. Germline values: CDR1 SGHNT, CDR2 YYREEE (reference sequence). This CDR3 has 15 residues. CDR3 nucleotide sequence: TGTGCCAGCAGCTTTGAGCGGGAGAGGCAGAATGAGCAGTTCTTC. Protein sequence: CASSFERERQNEQFF.

This rearrangement joins TRBV27 to TRBJ1-6; a possible D gene is TRBD1 (6 bases). This CDR3 contains 15 residues. The V end was cut by 7 bases, the J end by 6 bases, with 16 bases between. Germline V lookup: CDR1 MNHEY, CDR2 SMNVEV (reference sequence). The CDR3, as DNA: TGTGCCAGCACCCTAACAGGGTTAGGTAATTCACCCCTCCACTTT. The encoded protein is CASTLTGLGNSPLHF.

The CDR3 DNA is TGCAGCGTCCCGGGACAGGGTTTTTCCGACGAGCAGTACTTC. Protein product: CSVPGQGFSDEQYF. This chain connects TRBV29-1 to TRBJ2-7; the match to TRBD1 covers 9 bases. Germline V gene sequence: CDR1 SQVTM, CDR2 ANQGSEA. V trimming: 6 bases; J trimming: 5 bases; junction bases outside the gene matches: 11. The CDR3 covers 14 residues.

The J gene is TRBJ1-5, the V gene TRBV27; 8 nucleotides line up with TRBD1. CDR1 is MNHEY, CDR2 SMNVEV, per germline (reference sequence). The CDR3 covers 15 residues. Unmatched junction bases numbered 6, after V lost 2 bases and J lost 6 bases. The CDR3 DNA follows: TGTGCCAGCAGTTTACTCGGACAGGGCGGTCAGCCCCAGCATTTT. It codes for CASSLLGQGGQPQHF.